The following is a T cell receptor (beta chain) sequence with its context. The record originates from a study of blood T cell repertoires in COVID-19. Study-wide background: Acute and convalescent COVID-19 samples came from the United States, Italy and Spain.

J was trimmed by 0 bases and V by 7 bases; bases with no gene match: 23. The germline V gene has CDR1 SNHLY and CDR2 FYNNEI. This CDR3 region has 22 residues. As originally analysed: Amplification from reference gene primers served as the basis for estimated nucleated cell counts. The protocol was immunoSEQ multiplex PCR, while the TCRdb copy is restricted to in-frame clones and leaves out a portion. V, J and clone size reflect that table, while D and trimming were determined from the DNA. Among 300,000 to 350,000 clones, roughly 88% were seen once, and the ten largest hold 1.5% to 2%. The chain links TRBV2 to TRBJ2-5, with 13 bases identical to TRBD2. Sequencing was carried out using peripheral blood. The TCR comes from a woman between 25 and 40 years old with COVID-19, enrolled during active disease. DNA of the CDR3: TGTGCCAGCAACGACAAACTTTTTTCTTGGACTAGCGGGGGTCGGTACCAAGAGACCCAGTACTTC. Its protein product is CASNDKLFSWTSGGRYQETQYF.